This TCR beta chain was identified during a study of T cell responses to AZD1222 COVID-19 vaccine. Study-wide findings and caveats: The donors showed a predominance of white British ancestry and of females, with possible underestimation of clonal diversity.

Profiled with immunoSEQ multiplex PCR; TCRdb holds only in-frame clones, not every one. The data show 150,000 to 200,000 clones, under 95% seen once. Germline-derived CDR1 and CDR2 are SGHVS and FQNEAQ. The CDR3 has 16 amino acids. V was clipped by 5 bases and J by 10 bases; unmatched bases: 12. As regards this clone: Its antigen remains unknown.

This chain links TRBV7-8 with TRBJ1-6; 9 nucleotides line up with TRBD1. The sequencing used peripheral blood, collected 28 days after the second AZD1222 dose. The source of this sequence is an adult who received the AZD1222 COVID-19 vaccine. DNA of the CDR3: TGTGCCAGCAGCCCAATCCCTGGACAGGGGAACTCACCCCTCCACTTT. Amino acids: CASSPIPGQGNSPLHF.